One and the same sample provided the 32 T cell receptor beta chains below, sequenced in a study of blood T cell repertoires in COVID-19. Profiling relied on immunoSEQ multiplex PCR, and the TCRdb table lists in-frame clones only, not all of them. The table records roughly 43,000 clones, 80% to 90% of them present only once. Material for sequencing was peripheral blood. The receptors derive from a man between 70 and 80 years old with active COVID-19.

This clone was seen just once. The CDR3 DNA reads as TGTGCTAGTGGTCCAGATTATAATTCACCCCTCCACTTT. This translates into CASGPDYNSPLHF. The chain has TRBV12-5 and TRBJ1-6, with D unclear. V was cut by 5 bases and J by 4 bases, with 6 bases left in between. The CDR3 has 13 amino acids. CDR1 is LGHNT and CDR2 is FRNRAP in the germline V gene.

The chain links TRBV11-3 to TRBJ2-2; 13 bases match TRBD2. V shed 6 bases and J 4 bases; nucleotides not matched to a gene: 8. The CDR3 runs 17 residues. Looked up from germline, CDR1 is SGHNT and CDR2 is YENEEA. The CDR3 loop reads CASSRTSGGALTGELFF. CDR3 sequence (DNA): TGTGCCAGCAGTCGTACTAGCGGGGGGGCGCTCACCGGGGAGCTGTTTTTT.

As for this clone: Other DNA variants within this sample encode the same CDR3. The CDR3 region is CASSLGPGGYTF. The DNA of the CDR3 is TGTGCCAGCAGCTTAGGCCCGGGTGGCTACACCTTC. This chain joins TRBV7-2 and TRBJ1-2; no definite D call. The CDR3 length is 12 residues. V lost 1 base to trimming and J lost 7 bases, with 7 bases between them. Germline V gene data show CDR1 as SGHTA and CDR2 as FQGNSA.

The rearrangement joins TRBV6-5 to TRBJ2-7; the match to TRBD1 covers 12 bases. The CDR3 length is 15 residues. Trimming took 5 bases from V and 6 from J; bases not matched to a gene: 8. The germline V gene has CDR1 MNHEY and CDR2 SVGAGI. Here the CDR3 DNA reads TGTGCCAGCAGTCTCCGGGACAGGGGGCTCGGCGAGCAGTACTTC. The encoded protein is CASSLRDRGLGEQYF.

The chain recombines TRBV7-9 with TRBJ2-1, with 7 bases lining up with TRBD2. Germline CDR1 SEHNR, CDR2 FQNEAQ (reference sequence). This CDR3 is 16 amino acids long. The J segment lost 5 bases and the V segment lost 8 bases, leaving 15 bases of the junction unmatched. CDR3 DNA: TGTGCCAGCTCGTCCAGTGGAGCGGGGAAGAACAATGAGCAGTTCTTC. Amino acid sequence: CASSSSGAGKNNEQFF.

The V and J genes are TRBV6-5 and TRBJ2-3, with 9 bases lining up with TRBD1. The germline CDR1 and CDR2 sequences are MNHEY and SVGAGI. CDR3 length equals 15 residues. V shed 2 bases and J 4 bases; nucleotides not matched to a gene: 4. DNA for the CDR3: TGTGCCAGCAGTTACATCCGGGACAGGGCAGATACGCAGTATTTT. As protein: CASSYIRDRADTQYF.

The V and J genes are TRBV6-5 and TRBJ2-3; 8 nucleotides align to TRBD1. With V trimmed by 6 bases and J by 3 bases, 8 bases remained unmatched. The CDR3 runs to 15 residues. Germline CDR1 MNHEY, CDR2 SVGAGI. DNA of the CDR3: TGTGCCAGCAGAAGCCCAGGGGGCGCGACAGATACGCAGTATTTT. Translation gives CASRSPGGATDTQYF.

The rearrangement links TRBV19 to TRBJ1-1; 10 bases line up with TRBD1. V shed 3 bases and J 1 base; nucleotides not matched to a gene: 5. Germline-derived CDR1 and CDR2 are LNHDA and SQIVND (reference sequence). The CDR3 contains 16 residues. DNA for the CDR3: TGTGCCAGTAGTATTGGACAGGGGGGGTGGAACACTGAAGCTTTCTTT. Amino acid sequence: CASSIGQGGWNTEAFF.

The V call is TRBV5-1, the J call TRBJ1-1; no clear D gene. Trimming left V 3 bases short and J 0 bases short, with 9 bases between. Germline CDR1 SGHRS, CDR2 YFSETQ. The CDR3 spans 14 residues. CDR3 region: CASSSRYLNTEAFF. In DNA form, the CDR3 reads TGCGCCAGCAGCTCCAGGTACTTGAACACTGAAGCTTTCTTT.

The chain employs TRBV6-4 and TRBJ2-3, with 8 bases that match TRBD1. Germline V lookup: CDR1 MRHNA, CDR2 SNTAGT. The CDR3 runs to 16 residues. The V segment lost 0 bases and the J segment 4 bases; nucleotides outside the gene matches: 6. This CDR3 reads CASSDSRTGSPDTQYF. In nucleotides, the CDR3 is TGTGCCAGCAGTGACTCGAGGACAGGGAGCCCAGATACGCAGTATTTT.

This clone was recorded only once. J is TRBJ1-4 and V is TRBV9; D gene ambiguous. CDR1 and CDR2 from the germline V gene are SGDLS and YYNGEE. The germline V and J ends were trimmed by 6 bases and 4 bases, with 16 bases remaining between them. The CDR3 covers 15 residues. The CDR3 DNA reads as TGTGCCAGCACCCGCCGGGGAGGCAGTAATGAAAAACTGTTTTTT. Its translation is CASTRRGGSNEKLFF.

The rearrangement joins TRBV2 to TRBJ1-6; 8 nucleotides line up with TRBD1. The trim removed 7 bases at V and 10 bases at J, leaving 9 bases unmatched. The CDR3 runs to 14 residues. The V gene's germline CDR1 is SNHLY and CDR2 FYNNEI. The DNA of the CDR3 is TGTGCCAGCACCGCGACAGGGGTGGGGTCACCCCTCCACTTT. It codes for CASTATGVGSPLHF.

CDR3 nucleotide sequence: TGTGCCAGCAGCCAAGTAGATAGGACAGGGAATGAGCAGTTCTTC. Its translation: CASSQVDRTGNEQFF. The chain links TRBV3-1 (or the pseudogene TRBV3-2) to TRBJ2-1, with 8 bases matching TRBD1. The germline gives CDR1 LGHDT, CDR2 YNNKEL (reference sequence). V was clipped by 1 base and J by 7 bases; unmatched bases: 6. CDR3 length equals 15 residues.

The rearrangement uses TRBV29-1 and TRBJ1-1; a possible D gene is TRBD1 (5 bases). V was cut by 0 bases and J by 4 bases, with 12 bases left in between. Germline V gene sequence: CDR1 SQVTM, CDR2 ANQGSEA. The CDR3 length is 14 residues. CDR3 residues: CSVEEEGWGTEAFF. CDR3 nucleotides: TGCAGCGTTGAAGAGGAGGGGTGGGGCACTGAAGCTTTCTTT.

The chain couples TRBV4-1 to TRBJ2-7, with TRBD2 identical over 7 bases. Trimming at V came to 4 bases and at J to 6 bases, leaving 9 bases not matched to a gene. Germline V lookup: CDR1 MGHRA, CDR2 YSYEKL. The CDR3 covers 14 residues. The CDR3 DNA is TGCGCCAGCAGCCTTGGGACTATAGACCCCGAGCAGTACTTC. This translates into CASSLGTIDPEQYF.

This clone was picked up one time. The genes are TRBV27 and TRBJ2-3, with 8 bases fitting TRBD2. Germline CDR1 MNHEY, CDR2 SMNVEV (reference sequence). The CDR3 consists of 14 residues. V was clipped by 2 bases and J by 3 bases; unmatched bases: 1. CDR3 in DNA: TGTGCCAGCAGTTTAAGCGGGGGAACAGATACGCAGTATTTT. It encodes CASSLSGGTDTQYF.

This chain connects TRBV7-2 to TRBJ2-5; 7 nucleotides align to TRBD1. CDR1 SGHTA and CDR2 FQGNSA come from the germline V gene. V shed 3 bases, J shed 5 bases, and the junction held 6 bases outside the gene matches. The CDR3 spans 14 residues. The CDR3 region has the DNA TGTGCCAGCAGCTTGACAGGGCAAGGGGAGACCCAGTACTTC. Protein: CASSLTGQGETQYF.

V and J are TRBV12-3 or TRBV12-4 and TRBJ1-5; 8 bases fit TRBD1. Trimming at V came to 7 bases and at J to 2 bases, leaving 1 base not matched to a gene. CDR3 length: 13 residues. The CDR3 here is CASTDRGNQPQHF. The CDR3 nucleotides read TGTGCCAGCACGGACAGGGGCAATCAGCCCCAGCATTTT.

CDR3 sequence (DNA): TGCGCCAGCAGTTTGACAGGGATGCGTTCGGATCAGCCCCAGCATTTT. Its translation: CASSLTGMRSDQPQHF. This sequence joins TRBV5-1 and TRBJ1-5; 7 nucleotides agree with TRBD1. The CDR3 loop spans 16 amino acids. The trim removed 5 bases at V and 5 bases at J, leaving 13 bases unmatched. Germline assignment: CDR1 SGHRS and CDR2 YFSETQ.

CDR3 nucleotides: TGCGCCAGCAGCCAAGAACCTAGCGGCACAGATACGCAGTATTTT. Its translation: CASSQEPSGTDTQYF. This chain links TRBV4-3 with TRBJ2-3; the D gene is possibly TRBD2 (6 bases). The germline CDR1 and CDR2 sequences are LGHNA and YSLEER. V gave up 0 bases and J gave up 1 base, with 8 bases separating them. This CDR3 is 15 amino acids long.

The gene calls are TRBV7-9 and TRBJ2-7; 8 bases are a match to TRBD2. Germline CDR1 SEHNR, CDR2 FQNEAQ (reference sequence). Trimming took 5 bases from V and 3 from J; bases not matched to a gene: 6. CDR3 length equals 14 residues. CDR3 residues: CASSPSGGLYEQYF. The CDR3 DNA follows: TGTGCCAGCAGCCCGAGCGGGGGCCTCTACGAGCAGTACTTC.

The chain has TRBV7-8 and TRBJ2-2, with D unclear. Between the trimmed V and J ends, which lost 5 bases and 7 bases, there was a span of 11 bases. Germline lookup yields CDR1 SGHVS and CDR2 FQNEAQ. The CDR3 length is 13 residues. Written as DNA, the CDR3 is TGTGCCAGCAGCCCATGGCCTGGCGGGGAGCTGTTTTTT. Translation: CASSPWPGGELFF.

J is TRBJ2-5 and V is TRBV19, with D perhaps matching TRBD2 (5 bases). The length of the CDR3 is 18 residues. CDR1 and CDR2 from the germline V gene are LNHDA and SQIVND (reference sequence). V was trimmed by 5 bases and J by 1 base, leaving 23 bases between them. CDR3 region: CASSPRPPVGGAQETQYF. The CDR3 DNA follows: TGTGCCAGTAGTCCCCGACCGCCCGTCGGAGGCGCCCAAGAGACCCAGTACTTC.

This clone showed up just once. The CDR3 nucleotides are TGTGCCATCAGAAGAGGGACAGGGAACACCGGGGAGCTGTTTTTT. Translating gives CAIRRGTGNTGELFF. The chain uses TRBV10-3 and TRBJ2-2, with 8 positions matching TRBD1. With 6 bases clipped from V and 1 base from J, the junction kept 4 bases outside the gene matches. This CDR3 is built from 15 residues. Germline V lookup: CDR1 ENHRY, CDR2 SYGVKD.

J is TRBJ2-2 and V is TRBV5-1; TRBD1 agrees at 7 bases. Trimming removed 3 bases from V and 6 bases from J; junction bases left unmatched: 5. CDR1 is SGHRS, CDR2 YFSETQ, per germline. The CDR3 contains 14 residues. The CDR3 nucleotides read TGCGCCAGCAGCTGGCTACAGGGGCCCGGGGAGCTGTTTTTT. This encodes CASSWLQGPGELFF.

The chain recombines TRBV19 with TRBJ1-5; a weak D match, TRBD1 (5 bases). CDR1 and CDR2 from the germline V gene are LNHDA and SQIVND (reference sequence). The CDR3 spans 15 residues. V was pared by 4 bases and J by 6 bases, with 16 bases between. The CDR3 coding sequence is TGTGCCAGTAGTAGCCTCGCGGGGGGAGGTCAGCCCCAGCATTTT. Its protein product is CASSSLAGGGQPQHF.

The CDR3 reads CASSYFRGTYGYTF. Here the CDR3 DNA reads TGTGCCAGCAGTTATTTTCGGGGTACCTATGGCTACACCTTC. The chain combines TRBV6-2 or TRBV6-3 with TRBJ1-2; unclear D gene. Trimming pared 3 bases from V and 4 bases from J, leaving 12 bases between. The CDR3 covers 14 residues. Germline CDR1 is MNHEY and CDR2 is SVGEGT.

The chain joins TRBV7-9 to TRBJ2-7; 9 nucleotides align to TRBD1. The CDR3 is 14 amino acids. Unmatched junction bases numbered 7, after V lost 5 bases and J lost 5 bases. In germline, CDR1 is SEHNR, CDR2 FQNEAQ (reference sequence). For the CDR3, the DNA is TGTGCCAGCAGCATAAGGACAGGGGTCAACGAGCAGTACTTC. Translated: CASSIRTGVNEQYF.

The V and J genes are TRBV12-5 and TRBJ1-5, with 7 bases identical to TRBD1. Germline CDR1 is LGHNT and CDR2 is FRNRAP. The CDR3 is 16 amino acids. The junction had 9 bases not matched to a gene; V was cut back by 3 bases and J by 4 bases. The CDR3 reads CASGFPSGGPNQPQHF. The CDR3 DNA reads as TGTGCTAGTGGTTTCCCCTCAGGGGGGCCTAATCAGCCCCAGCATTTT.

This clone has only a few counts. The CDR3 sequence is CASNPSSYNSPLHF. The CDR3 coding sequence is TGTGCCAGCAACCCGAGCTCCTATAATTCACCCCTCCACTTT. The V call is TRBV6-5, the J call TRBJ1-6, with D unresolved. Germline V gene lookup returns CDR1 MNHEY and CDR2 SVGAGI. Trimming took off 7 bases at V and 0 bases at J, with 7 bases between the two ends. The CDR3 runs 14 residues.

The chain carries TRBV18 and TRBJ1-2; 7 bases map to TRBD1. After removal of 3 bases from V and 7 bases from J, the junction contained 8 bases not matched to a gene. CDR3 length: 14 amino acids. Germline V gene lookup returns CDR1 KGHSH and CDR2 LQKENI. Here the CDR3 reads CASSPTGNNAGYTF. The CDR3, as DNA: TGTGCCAGCTCACCGACAGGGAATAATGCTGGCTACACCTTC.

The V gene is TRBV14, the J gene TRBJ1-2; TRBD1 is a possible D gene (6 bases). Germline CDR1 and CDR2: SGHDN and FVKESK. The CDR3 is made up of 14 amino acids. Trimming shortened V by 1 base and J by 8 bases, and 14 bases separated the two germline ends. The CDR3 loop reads CASSQVRGPGGYTF. For the CDR3, the DNA is TGTGCCAGCAGCCAAGTGCGGGGGCCGGGGGGCTACACCTTC.